These T cell receptor beta chains were read from a single sample in a study of shared clonotypes between healthy human individuals. Assay: immunoSEQ multiplex PCR; the TCRdb copy retains only in-frame clones and omits some. Here the sample spans around 2.5 million clones, roughly 93% being singletons. Source material: naive CD4+ T cells from PBMCs. The receptor set was obtained from a man in his late teens or twenties in good health. Some clones in this sample may be carry-over from other donors' samples. Each CDR3 is given with its conserved first and last residue. Each record gives: J gene, V gene, D gene, clone size, CDR3 protein, CDR3 DNA. A D gene is named only where the DNA matches it firmly. The listing skips clone size in some rows; elsewhere it reads once, few, many or a size class.

J gene: TRBJ2-2; V gene: TRBV7-6; D gene: -; clone size: -; CDR3 protein: CASSLEMGSPLPGELFF; CDR3 DNA: TGTGCCAGCAGCTTAGAGATGGGTAGCCCATTGCCCGGGGAGCTGTTTTTT
J gene: TRBJ2-1; V gene: TRBV7-3; D gene: TRBD1; clone size: -; CDR3 protein: CASSLAGTVGVDEQFF; CDR3 DNA: TGTGCCAGCAGCCTAGCCGGGACAGTAGGGGTCGATGAGCAGTTCTTC
J gene: TRBJ2-7; V gene: TRBV25-1; D gene: -; clone size: once; CDR3 protein: CASAVDGPYEQYF; CDR3 DNA: TGTGCCAGCGCTGTGGACGGGCCCTACGAGCAGTACTTC
J gene: TRBJ1-1; V gene: TRBV2; D gene: -; clone size: few; CDR3 protein: CAGSRQENTEAFF; CDR3 DNA: TGTGCCGGTTCGAGGCAGGAGAACACTGAAGCTTTCTTT
J gene: TRBJ1-2; V gene: TRBV2; D gene: -; clone size: -; CDR3 protein: CASSSGRTDNYGYTF; CDR3 DNA: TGTGCCAGCAGCAGTGGGCGGACGGACAACTATGGCTACACCTTC
J gene: TRBJ2-7; V gene: TRBV28; D gene: -; clone size: -; CDR3 protein: CASTLGGSTYEQYF; CDR3 DNA: TGTGCCAGCACCCTAGGAGGGTCCACCTACGAGCAGTACTTC
J gene: TRBJ1-2; V gene: TRBV6-1; D gene: -; clone size: -; CDR3 protein: CASSSKDQTGYTF; CDR3 DNA: TGTGCCAGCAGTTCGAAAGACCAAACTGGCTACACCTTC
J gene: TRBJ1-2; V gene: TRBV6-5; D gene: -; clone size: -; CDR3 protein: CASSYPLPRGGYTF; CDR3 DNA: TGTGCCAGCAGTTACCCTCTTCCCCGCGGTGGCTACACCTTC
J gene: TRBJ2-3; V gene: TRBV7-8; D gene: -; clone size: -; CDR3 protein: CASSLREADTQYF; CDR3 DNA: TGTGCCAGCAGCTTGAGGGAGGCAGATACGCAGTATTTT
J gene: TRBJ2-1; V gene: TRBV29-1; D gene: TRBD2; clone size: -; CDR3 protein: CSVSRVAGGPGAEQFF; CDR3 DNA: TGCAGCGTTTCTCGGGTAGCGGGAGGGCCCGGAGCTGAGCAGTTCTTC
J gene: TRBJ2-7; V gene: TRBV9; D gene: TRBD2; clone size: -; CDR3 protein: CASSVVLAGGSQYF; CDR3 DNA: TGTGCCAGCAGCGTAGTACTAGCGGGAGGATCGCAGTACTTC
J gene: TRBJ2-2; V gene: TRBV2; D gene: TRBD1; clone size: -; CDR3 protein: CASSTSGTGPTGELFF; CDR3 DNA: TGTGCCAGCAGTACGTCCGGGACAGGGCCCACCGGGGAGCTGTTTTTT
J gene: TRBJ1-4; V gene: TRBV19; D gene: -; clone size: few; CDR3 protein: CASTHGATNEKLFF; CDR3 DNA: TGTGCCAGTACTCACGGAGCAACTAATGAAAAACTGTTTTTT
J gene: TRBJ2-7; V gene: TRBV29-1; D gene: -; clone size: -; CDR3 protein: CSVYQGYTYEQYF; CDR3 DNA: TGCAGCGTTTATCAGGGCTATACCTACGAGCAGTACTTC
J gene: TRBJ2-3; V gene: TRBV15; D gene: -; clone size: once; CDR3 protein: CATSAGHSVTTDTQYF; CDR3 DNA: TGTGCCACCAGCGCAGGGCATAGTGTCACCACAGATACGCAGTATTTT
J gene: TRBJ1-5; V gene: TRBV6-6; D gene: TRBD1; clone size: -; CDR3 protein: CASSSTGGGGPQHF; CDR3 DNA: TGTGCCAGCAGTTCAACAGGGGGAGGCGGGCCCCAGCATTTT
J gene: TRBJ2-7; V gene: TRBV12-5; D gene: -; clone size: -; CDR3 protein: CARPLSSYEQYF; CDR3 DNA: TGTGCTAGGCCTTTAAGCTCCTACGAGCAGTACTTC
J gene: TRBJ1-6; V gene: TRBV6-5; D gene: -; clone size: -; CDR3 protein: CASSYDRSDSPLHF; CDR3 DNA: TGTGCCAGCAGTTACGACAGGTCGGATTCACCCCTCCACTTT
J gene: TRBJ1-1; V gene: TRBV6-6; D gene: -; clone size: -; CDR3 protein: CASSYSQGRAFF; CDR3 DNA: TGTGCCAGCAGTTACTCTCAGGGGCGGGCTTTCTTT
J gene: TRBJ1-5; V gene: TRBV19; D gene: -; clone size: -; CDR3 protein: CASSSWTASWAQHF; CDR3 DNA: TGTGCCAGTAGTAGTTGGACAGCCTCCTGGGCCCAGCATTTT
J gene: TRBJ2-7; V gene: TRBV27; D gene: TRBD1; clone size: once; CDR3 protein: CASSRQGPYEQYF; CDR3 DNA: TGTGCCAGCAGTCGACAGGGACCCTACGAGCAGTACTTC
J gene: TRBJ1-1; V gene: TRBV18; D gene: TRBD1; clone size: once; CDR3 protein: CASSPQTGEYLSEAFF; CDR3 DNA: TGTGCCAGCTCACCTCAGACAGGGGAATATCTTTCTGAAGCTTTCTTT
J gene: TRBJ2-7; V gene: TRBV6-6; D gene: TRBD1; clone size: -; CDR3 protein: CASSSGTGVSYEQYF; CDR3 DNA: TGTGCCAGCAGCTCCGGGACAGGGGTTTCCTACGAGCAGTACTTC
J gene: TRBJ2-7; V gene: TRBV19; D gene: -; clone size: -; CDR3 protein: CASSTRLGDSYEQYF; CDR3 DNA: TGTGCCAGTAGTACCCGTCTGGGGGACTCCTACGAGCAGTACTTC
J gene: TRBJ2-3; V gene: TRBV28; D gene: TRBD2; clone size: -; CDR3 protein: CASRGGLAKDTQYF; CDR3 DNA: TGTGCCAGCAGGGGGGGACTAGCTAAAGATACGCAGTATTTT
J gene: TRBJ2-7; V gene: TRBV7-2; D gene: -; clone size: -; CDR3 protein: CASSLARLVSYEQYF; CDR3 DNA: TGTGCCAGCAGCTTAGCCAGACTAGTATCCTACGAGCAGTACTTC
J gene: TRBJ1-1; V gene: TRBV6-5; D gene: -; clone size: -; CDR3 protein: CASTSQQNTEAFF; CDR3 DNA: TGTGCCAGCACCTCGCAACAGAACACTGAAGCTTTCTTT
J gene: TRBJ1-1; V gene: TRBV28; D gene: -; clone size: -; CDR3 protein: CASTLEFAEAFF; CDR3 DNA: TGTGCCAGCACCCTAGAATTTGCTGAAGCTTTCTTT
J gene: TRBJ2-3; V gene: TRBV18; D gene: TRBD1; clone size: -; CDR3 protein: CASSPGTGAPDTQYF; CDR3 DNA: TGTGCCAGCTCACCCGGGACAGGGGCTCCAGATACGCAGTATTTT
J gene: TRBJ2-2; V gene: TRBV4-1; D gene: -; clone size: -; CDR3 protein: CASSRAISGSTTGELFF; CDR3 DNA: TGCGCCAGCAGCCGGGCTATCTCGGGCTCAACGACCGGGGAGCTGTTTTTT
J gene: TRBJ1-2; V gene: TRBV28; D gene: -; clone size: -; CDR3 protein: CASSPGDYGYTF; CDR3 DNA: TGTGCCAGCAGCCCAGGGGACTATGGCTACACCTTC
J gene: TRBJ2-1; V gene: TRBV5-1; D gene: -; clone size: once; CDR3 protein: CASNTGTYNEQFF; CDR3 DNA: TGCGCCAGCAATACAGGGACCTACAATGAGCAGTTCTTC
J gene: TRBJ1-2; V gene: TRBV7-9; D gene: -; clone size: -; CDR3 protein: CASSLDRGNYGYTF; CDR3 DNA: TGTGCCAGCAGCTTAGATCGGGGAAACTATGGCTACACCTTC
J gene: TRBJ2-1; V gene: TRBV28; D gene: -; clone size: -; CDR3 protein: CASSFPSLPTARSSYNEQFF; CDR3 DNA: TGTGCCAGCAGTTTCCCATCCCTCCCGACAGCCCGTAGCTCCTACAATGAGCAGTTCTTC
J gene: TRBJ2-3; V gene: TRBV5-4; D gene: -; clone size: -; CDR3 protein: CASSPTRDTQYF; CDR3 DNA: TGTGCCAGCAGCCCTACCCGGGATACGCAGTATTTT
J gene: TRBJ2-3; V gene: TRBV7-2; D gene: TRBD2; clone size: -; CDR3 protein: CASSLGLLAGGADTQYF; CDR3 DNA: TGTGCCAGCAGCTTAGGTTTGTTGGCGGGAGGGGCAGATACGCAGTATTTT